The 27 T cell receptor beta chains listed next were all sequenced from one sample in a study of cytotoxic CD8 clonotypes in ibrutinib-treated CLL. The table came from immunoSEQ multiplex PCR; TCRdb's copy has only in-frame clones and leaves some out. The sample holds 150,000 to 200,000 clones; 84% are singletons and the top ten take about 4.6%. Sequencing used PBMCs, obtained after 24 months of ibrutinib treatment. These receptors came from a human donor with chronic lymphocytic leukemia.

This clone was seen once. This chain uses TRBV28 with TRBJ1-3; no clear D. Germline V lookup: CDR1 MDHEN, CDR2 SYDVKM. The CDR3 is 18 amino acids. V lost 6 bases and J 0 bases, leaving 21 bases between the germline ends. CDR3 region: CASRVATGLGLSGNTIYF. In DNA form, the CDR3 reads TGTGCCAGCAGAGTGGCGACGGGCCTCGGCCTCTCTGGAAACACCATATATTTT.

The chain carries TRBV5-1 and TRBJ2-3; a possible D gene is TRBD1 (6 bases). There are 13 residues in the CDR3. The germline V and J ends were trimmed by 2 bases and 9 bases, with 13 bases remaining between them. CDR1 and CDR2 (germline): SGHRS, YFSETQ. The DNA for the CDR3 is TGCGCCAGCAGCTTTCCCAAGGGGGAGACGCAGTATTTT. Translating gives CASSFPKGETQYF.

The rearrangement joins TRBV5-1 to TRBJ2-3; 10 bases are a match to TRBD2. V trimming: 4 bases; J trimming: 0 bases; junction bases outside the gene matches: 11. Germline V lookup: CDR1 SGHRS, CDR2 YFSETQ. The CDR3 has 18 amino acids. CDR3 DNA: TGCGCCAGCAGCCTTTTAGCGGGAGGATCACTTAGCACAGATACGCAGTATTTT. Its protein product is CASSLLAGGSLSTDTQYF.

The chain employs TRBV11-1 and TRBJ2-2; D may be TRBD1 (5 bases). The CDR3 has 15 amino acids. With 5 bases removed from V and 3 bases from J, the gap between germline ends came to 13 bases. Germline V CDR1 and CDR2: SGHAT, FQDESV (reference sequence). CDR3 bases: TGTGCCAGCAGCCTGGGCCAGGGCGACACCGGGGAGCTGTTTTTT. As protein: CASSLGQGDTGELFF.

The chain couples TRBV9 to TRBJ2-2; the D is unclear. Trimming took 3 bases from V and 8 from J, leaving 11 bases between them. Germline V gene sequence: CDR1 SGDLS, CDR2 YYNGEE. There are 13 residues in the CDR3. CDR3 protein: CASSDGSTGELFF. CDR3 DNA sequence: TGTGCCAGCAGCGATGGCAGTACTGGGGAGCTGTTTTTT.

J is TRBJ2-3 and V is TRBV30, with 13 bases identical to TRBD2. Germline V CDR1 and CDR2: GTSNPN, SVGIG (reference sequence). CDR3 length: 16 residues. V lost 2 bases and J lost 1; bases outside the gene matches: 3. The CDR3 sequence is CAWSIGLAGGTDTQYF. The CDR3 nucleotides read TGTGCCTGGAGTATTGGACTAGCGGGGGGCACAGATACGCAGTATTTT.

This clone has a count of ten or more. The CDR3 spells CASSLDHSGQPQHF. CDR3 in DNA: TGCGCCAGCAGCCTGGACCACTCCGGGCAGCCCCAGCATTTT. This rearrangement joins TRBV5-1 to TRBJ1-5; D unclear. The CDR3 consists of 14 residues. The V gene's germline CDR1 is SGHRS and CDR2 YFSETQ. V was shortened by 4 bases and J by 7 bases, with 15 bases between the two germline ends.

The chain combines TRBV5-1 with TRBJ2-2; TRBD1 is a possible D gene (5 bases). V gave up 4 bases and J gave up 3 bases, with 10 bases separating them. CDR3 length: 14 amino acids. CDR1 and CDR2 (germline): SGHRS, YFSETQ. In nucleotides, the CDR3 is TGCGCCAGCAGCGTTCAGGGTCACACCGGGGAGCTGTTTTTT. Translated, it gives CASSVQGHTGELFF.

This chain uses TRBV19 with TRBJ2-1, with TRBD1 identical over 11 bases. This CDR3 region has 15 residues. The V and J ends lost 5 bases and 4 bases, in that order; junction bases with no gene match: 4. Germline V lookup: CDR1 LNHDA, CDR2 SQIVND (reference sequence). CDR3 in amino acids: CASSPDRGLYNEQFF. For the CDR3, the DNA is TGTGCCAGTAGTCCGGACAGGGGGCTGTACAATGAGCAGTTCTTC. Filled out from reference TRBV19 and TRBJ2-1, the complete variable domain reads DGGITQSPKYLFRKEGQNVTLSCEQNLNHDAMYWYRQDPGQGLRLIYYSQIVNDFQKGDIAEGYSVSREKKESFPLTVTSAQKNPTAFYLCASSPDRGLYNEQFFGPGTRLTVL.

The chain recombines TRBV6-1 with TRBJ1-2; 9 bases line up with TRBD1. The germline CDR1 and CDR2 sequences are MNHNS and SASEGT. The CDR3 is 13 amino acids. In DNA form, the CDR3 reads TGTGCGGTCGGGACAGGGTATAACTATGGCTACACCTTC. Translating gives CAVGTGYNYGYTF.

The V gene is TRBV25-1, the J gene TRBJ2-1; TRBD2 agrees at 9 bases. Germline V CDR1 and CDR2: MGHDK, SYGVNS. The CDR3 extends over 16 amino acids. J gave up 4 bases and V 3 bases, and 7 bases lay outside the gene matches. CDR3 coding DNA: TGTGCCAGCAGTGACCCCGCTAGCGGGAAGTACAATGAGCAGTTCTTC. This encodes CASSDPASGKYNEQFF. Using reference TRBV25-1 and TRBJ2-1 for the parts outside the CDR3, the full variable domain is EADIYQTPRYLVIGTGKKITLECSQTMGHDKMYWYQQDPGMELHLIHYSYGVNSTEKGDLSSESTVSRIRTEHFPLTLESARPSHTSQYLCASSDPASGKYNEQFFGPGTRLTVL.

The chain links TRBV2 to TRBJ2-4; D call uncertain. The V gene lost 5 bases and the J gene lost 12 bases, with 20 bases spanning the gap. Germline V CDR1 and CDR2: SNHLY, FYNNEI. There are 14 residues in the CDR3. The chain's CDR3 is CASSHRLLLSRQYF. CDR3 DNA: TGTGCCAGCAGTCACAGACTTCTGCTCAGCCGTCAGTACTTC.

This chain connects TRBV27 to TRBJ2-7, with a weak D call TRBD2 (5 bases). Germline CDR1 and CDR2: MNHEY and SMNVEV (reference sequence). V dropped 4 bases and J dropped 1 base, with 8 bases sitting between them. The CDR3 length is 13 residues. CDR3 amino acids: CASSSRTSYEQYF. CDR3 coding DNA: TGTGCCAGCAGTTCGAGGACTTCCTACGAGCAGTACTTC.

The chain combines TRBV7-9 with TRBJ2-7, with D perhaps being TRBD1 or TRBD2 (7 bases each). Germline assignment: CDR1 SEHNR and CDR2 FQNEAQ (reference sequence). The length of the CDR3 is 12 residues. Trimming cost V 5 bases and J 5 bases, with 10 bases left between them. CDR3 in amino acids: CASSPGGDEQYF. Written as DNA, the CDR3 is TGTGCCAGCAGCCCAGGGGGGGACGAGCAGTACTTC.

The V call is TRBV2, the J call TRBJ1-5; tentatively, D is TRBD1 (5 bases). The CDR3 is made up of 13 amino acids. Trimming left V 4 bases short and J 4 bases short, with 8 bases between. Germline CDR1 is SNHLY and CDR2 is FYNNEI. CDR3 coding DNA: TGTGCCAGCAGTGGACAGACAAATCAGCCCCAGCATTTT. It translates to CASSGQTNQPQHF. Looking up the rest from reference TRBV2 and TRBJ1-5 gives the full variable domain: EPEVTQTPSHQVTQMGQEVILRCVPISNHLYFYWYRQILGQKVEFLVSFYNNEISEKSEIFDDQFSVERPDGSNFTLKIRSTKLEDSAMYFCASSGQTNQPQHFGDGTRLSIL.

The chain couples TRBV28 to TRBJ2-7; no definite D call. Deletions cut 4 bases from V and 5 bases from J, with 12 bases between. The CDR3 consists of 13 residues. Per the germline V gene, CDR1 is MDHEN and CDR2 is SYDVKM. CDR3 nucleotide sequence: TGTGCCAGCAGTTCGCACCACATGGACGAGCAGTACTTC. The encoded protein is CASSSHHMDEQYF.

The chain has TRBV6-5 and TRBJ2-3; the D gene is possibly TRBD1 (6 bases). Germline-derived CDR1 and CDR2 are MNHEY and SVGAGI. The V and J ends lost 6 bases and 0 bases respectively, with 10 bases between them. This CDR3 contains 14 residues. CDR3 DNA: TGTGCCAGCAGAACAGGGATTAGCACAGATACGCAGTATTTT. Protein sequence: CASRTGISTDTQYF.

The chain recombines TRBV5-1 with TRBJ2-7; weak D call: TRBD2 (5 bases). Germline loops: CDR1 SGHRS, CDR2 YFSETQ. The CDR3 totals 17 residues. V was cut by 2 bases and J by 3 bases, with 21 bases left in between. The CDR3 protein is CASSLTRPYGDFYEQYF. The CDR3 DNA reads as TGCGCCAGCAGCTTAACCCGACCCTACGGGGATTTCTACGAGCAGTACTTC.

J is TRBJ2-1 and V is TRBV5-1; maybe TRBD2 (6 bases). This CDR3 region has 15 residues. The germline V and J ends were trimmed by 2 bases and 2 bases, with 11 bases remaining between them. Germline CDR1 SGHRS, CDR2 YFSETQ. In nucleotides, the CDR3 is TGCGCCAGCAGCTTCTATAGCGGAACCTACAATGAGCAGTTCTTC. Amino acids: CASSFYSGTYNEQFF.

The chain uses TRBV6-6 and TRBJ1-6; D gene ambiguous. V dropped 6 bases and J dropped 10 bases, with 13 bases sitting between them. Germline-derived CDR1 and CDR2 are MNHNY and SVGAGI (reference sequence). CDR3 length: 13 residues. Here the CDR3 reads CASSPQARSPLHF. The CDR3 coding sequence is TGTGCCAGCAGCCCACAAGCGAGATCACCCCTCCACTTT.

This clone showed up just a few times. This chain links TRBV28 with TRBJ1-1, with D unresolved. V was clipped by 6 bases and J by 0 bases, with 8 bases between them. Germline-derived CDR1 and CDR2 are MDHEN and SYDVKM. The CDR3 is 13 amino acids. The CDR3 sequence: CASRVTLNTEAFF. The CDR3 coding sequence is TGTGCCAGCAGGGTAACCTTGAACACTGAAGCTTTCTTT.

The rearrangement links TRBV6-4 to TRBJ1-6; maybe TRBD1 (5 bases). Deletions cut 2 bases from V and 5 bases from J, with 13 bases between. CDR1 is MRHNA, CDR2 SNTAGT, per germline. CDR3 size: 16 residues. CDR3 amino acids: CASSDGRGYDNSPLHF. CDR3 DNA: TGTGCCAGCAGTGACGGAAGGGGATATGATAATTCACCCCTCCACTTT.

The CDR3 sequence: CASIPGHASNQPQHF. CDR3 bases: TGTGCCAGCATACCGGGACACGCGAGCAATCAGCCCCAGCATTTT. The rearrangement uses TRBV6-6 and TRBJ1-5; maybe TRBD1 (6 bases). Germline CDR1 is MNHNY and CDR2 is SVGAGI (reference sequence). CDR3 length equals 15 residues. Trimming removed 7 bases from V and 1 base from J, with 14 bases in between.

The CDR3 region is CASSMDRLNSYEQYF. In DNA form, the CDR3 reads TGTGCCAGTAGTATGGACAGGCTCAACTCCTACGAGCAGTACTTC. The rearrangement uses TRBV19 and TRBJ2-7; 7 bases agree with TRBD1. The CDR3 loop spans 15 amino acids. CDR1 LNHDA and CDR2 SQIVND come from the germline V gene (reference sequence). V lost 3 bases, J lost 0 bases, and 5 bases stayed unmatched. Complete variable domain (other parts from reference TRBV19 and TRBJ2-7): DGGITQSPKYLFRKEGQNVTLSCEQNLNHDAMYWYRQDPGQGLRLIYYSQIVNDFQKGDIAEGYSVSREKKESFPLTVTSAQKNPTAFYLCASSMDRLNSYEQYFGPGTRLTVT.

The V gene is TRBV30, the J gene TRBJ1-1, with D perhaps TRBD1 (6 bases). Germline CDR1 reads GTSNPN; CDR2 reads SVGIG (reference sequence). The CDR3 consists of 12 residues. Trimming stripped 3 bases from V and 11 bases from J, with 16 bases between. CDR3 nucleotides: TGTGCCTGGAGCAGGTTAGGGGGGTCGGCTTTCTTT. Its translation is CAWSRLGGSAFF.

This rearrangement joins TRBV7-2 to TRBJ2-7, with D possibly TRBD2 on 5 matching bases. The germline CDR1 and CDR2 sequences are SGHTA and FQGNSA. This CDR3 contains 14 residues. The V end was cut by 5 bases, the J end by 3 bases, with 14 bases between. DNA for the CDR3: TGTGCCAGCAGCGGACTGGTTGGAGTCTACGAGCAGTACTTC. It yields the protein CASSGLVGVYEQYF.

The sample holds one count of this clone. The V gene is TRBV7-3, the J gene TRBJ2-2; the D is unclear. The V end was cut by 6 bases, the J end by 2 bases, with 10 bases between. This CDR3 is 14 amino acids long. CDR1 is SGHTA and CDR2 is FQGTGA in the germline V gene. CDR3 amino acids: CASRQGANTGELFF. As DNA, the CDR3 is TGTGCCAGCAGGCAAGGAGCAAACACCGGGGAGCTGTTTTTT.